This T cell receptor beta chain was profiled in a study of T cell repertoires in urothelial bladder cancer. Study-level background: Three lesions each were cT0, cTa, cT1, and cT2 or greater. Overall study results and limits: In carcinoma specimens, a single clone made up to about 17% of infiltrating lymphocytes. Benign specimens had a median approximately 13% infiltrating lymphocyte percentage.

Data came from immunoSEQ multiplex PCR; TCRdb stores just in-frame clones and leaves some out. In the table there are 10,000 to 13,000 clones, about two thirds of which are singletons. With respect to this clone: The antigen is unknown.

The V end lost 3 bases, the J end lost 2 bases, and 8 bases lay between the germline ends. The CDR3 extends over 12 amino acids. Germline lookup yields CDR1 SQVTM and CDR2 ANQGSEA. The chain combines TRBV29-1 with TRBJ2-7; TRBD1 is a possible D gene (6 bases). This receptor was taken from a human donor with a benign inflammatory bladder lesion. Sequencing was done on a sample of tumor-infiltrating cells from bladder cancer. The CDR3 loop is CSVDAGAYEQYF. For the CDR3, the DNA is TGCAGCGTTGACGCAGGGGCCTACGAGCAGTACTTC.